Listed below are T cell receptor beta chains from one sample, sequenced in a study of blood T cell repertoires in COVID-19. The assay was immunoSEQ multiplex PCR, and TCRdb's table has in-frame clones only and misses some. Seen here are around 130,000 clones, about 81% observed once, and the top ten hold less than 5%. Sequenced sample: peripheral blood. These receptors were obtained from a woman older than 75 with acute or convalescent COVID-19. The CDR3 runs from the conserved cysteine through the conserved F or W. A D gene is named only where the DNA matches it firmly. The size field is filled for only some rows; it gives once, few, many or a size class.

TRBJ2-3 | . | . | TRBV14 | TGTGCCAGCAGCCAAAGACAGGAGAGTACAGATACGCAGTATTTT | CASSQRQESTDTQYF
TRBJ2-7 | . | TRBD1 | TRBV28 | TGTGCCAGCAGTCCAACCGGGACAGGGGGGTTTCAGGAGCAGTACTTC | CASSPTGTGGFQEQYF
TRBJ2-1 | . | TRBD2 | TRBV7-2 | TGTGCCAGCAGCGACAGAGAAACTAGCGGGAGGGCCGTTGAGCAGTTCTTC | CASSDRETSGRAVEQFF
TRBJ2-1 | . | . | TRBV7-6 | TGTGCCAGCAGCCCTAGGACCCCGGGAAGAGGCAATGAGCAGTTCTTC | CASSPRTPGRGNEQFF
TRBJ2-7 | . | . | TRBV7-9 | TGTGCCAGCAGCTTCTCGGGAAGACTTCGATCCTACGAGCAGTACTTC | CASSFSGRLRSYEQYF
TRBJ2-3 | . | . | TRBV2 | TGTGCCAGCACCGCGATCTTGAATACGCAGTATTTT | CASTAILNTQYF
TRBJ2-4 | . | . | TRBV2 | TGTGCCAGCAGTGTGGACGGGAGCAGCAAAAACATTCAGTACTTC | CASSVDGSSKNIQYF
TRBJ1-1 | . | . | TRBV6-2/TRBV6-3 | TGTGCCAGCAGCTTTCTTATAAATCCGAACACTGAAGCTTTCTTT | CASSFLINPNTEAFF
TRBJ1-1 | . | . | TRBV5-1 | TGCGCCAGCAGCTTGGATCGGGCGGGCACGACTGAAGCTTTCTTT | CASSLDRAGTTEAFF
TRBJ1-1 | few | . | TRBV3-1/TRBV3-2 | TGTGCCAGCAGCCAAGATAGAGAGGGCAGGGGAAACACTGAAGCTTTCTTT | CASSQDREGRGNTEAFF
TRBJ2-5 | . | TRBD1 | TRBV27 | TGTGCCAGCAGTATACCCCAGGGGGCGCGGGGAGAGACCCAGTACTTC | CASSIPQGARGETQYF
TRBJ2-7 | few | . | TRBV5-1 | TGCGCCAGCAGCTTGTCAATAGTATTCTACGAGCAGTACTTC | CASSLSIVFYEQYF
TRBJ2-1 | once | TRBD2 | TRBV28 | TGTGCCAGCAGTTTGGTAGGACTAGCGGGATTGAATGAGCAGTTCTTC | CASSLVGLAGLNEQFF
TRBJ1-4 | . | . | TRBV6-5 | TGTGCCAGCGGGCGGGGGGAGGTTGAAAAACTGTTTTTT | CASGRGEVEKLFF
TRBJ1-5 | . | . | TRBV6-5 | TGTGCCACCGCGACAGGTAGGGATTATCAGCCTCAGCATTTT | CATATGRDYQPQHF
TRBJ1-5 | . | . | TRBV6-4 | TGTGCCACAGAACAGGGTCCGGACAATCAGCCCCAGCATTTT | CATEQGPDNQPQHF
TRBJ1-5 | . | TRBD1 | TRBV19 | TGTGCCAGTAAAAGGACAGGGCATAGCAATCAGCCCCAGCATTTT | CASKRTGHSNQPQHF
TRBJ1-6 | . | . | TRBV6-6 | TGTGCCAGCAGTAGGGACATGGAATCACCCCTCCACTTT | CASSRDMESPLHF
TRBJ2-1 | . | . | TRBV28 | TGTGCCAGCAGTTTAAGATTGACATCCAGCTCCTACAATGAGCAGTTCTTC | CASSLRLTSSSYNEQFF
TRBJ2-1 | . | TRBD2 | TRBV2 | TGTGCCAGCAGTTTGCTAGCGGGGTACAATGAGCAGTTCTTC | CASSLLAGYNEQFF
TRBJ2-7 | . | TRBD1 | TRBV2 | TGTGCCAGTACCGACAGGGGGAGAGAGCAGTACTTC | CASTDRGREQYF
TRBJ1-1 | . | TRBD1 | TRBV29-1 | TGCAGCGCTCAGGGACAGCCGAACACTGAAGCTTTCTTT | CSAQGQPNTEAFF
TRBJ2-2 | . | TRBD1 | TRBV24-1 | TGTGCCACCAGTGGAGGGACAGGGTTTCCATCCGGGGAGCTGTTTTTT | CATSGGTGFPSGELFF
TRBJ2-7 | . | . | TRBV5-1 | TGCGCCAGCAGCTTAGGGCCCGGGACAATCTCGTACGAGCAGTACTTC | CASSLGPGTISYEQYF
TRBJ2-5 | . | TRBD1 | TRBV19 | TGTGCCAGTAGATCGACAGGGGTCGAGACCCAGTACTTC | CASRSTGVETQYF
TRBJ1-2 | . | . | TRBV27 | TGTGCCAGCAGTTTCGAGCCCAACTATGGCTACACCTTC | CASSFEPNYGYTF
TRBJ1-1 | . | . | TRBV7-6 | TGTGCCAGCAGCGGAGTGGGGCTTTGGGGCACTGAAGCTTTCTTT | CASSGVGLWGTEAFF
TRBJ2-1 | . | . | TRBV19 | TGTGCCAGTAGTACAGGGCCAGGAGACAATGAGCAGTTCTTC | CASSTGPGDNEQFF
TRBJ2-5 | . | TRBD2 | TRBV6-2/TRBV6-3 | TGTGCCAGCAGTTACTCGATCGGGACTAGCGTAGAGACCCAGTACTTC | CASSYSIGTSVETQYF
TRBJ2-4 | . | TRBD1 | TRBV2 | TGTGCCAGCAGCGGGACAGGGGGAAACATTCAGTACTTC | CASSGTGGNIQYF
TRBJ2-7 | . | TRBD1 | TRBV28 | TGTGCCAGCAGTCCTGACAGGGGTTGGTACGAGCAGTACTTC | CASSPDRGWYEQYF
TRBJ1-6 | . | TRBD1 | TRBV18 | TGTGCCAGCTCAACCGGACAGGCCGTCAATTCACCCCTCCACTTT | CASSTGQAVNSPLHF
TRBJ2-7 | . | TRBD2 | TRBV7-6 | TGTGCCAGCAGCTTAGGTGCTAGCGGGAGTAACGAGCAGTACTTC | CASSLGASGSNEQYF
TRBJ1-5 | . | . | TRBV6-5 | TGTGCCAGCACCTCACGGGGATACAATCAGCCCCAGCATTTT | CASTSRGYNQPQHF
TRBJ2-5 | . | TRBD2 | TRBV11-2 | TGTGCCAGCAGCTCTCGACTAGCGGGGGCGGAGACCCAGTACTTC | CASSSRLAGAETQYF
TRBJ1-1 | . | . | TRBV5-1 | TGCGCCAGCAGCTTATACATGGTGAACACTGAAGCTTTCTTT | CASSLYMVNTEAFF
TRBJ1-6 | . | . | TRBV19 | TGTGCCAGTAGGACATTGGGAGATTCACCCCTCCACTTT | CASRTLGDSPLHF
TRBJ2-2 | . | TRBD1 | TRBV7-8 | TGTGCCAGCAGCTCAAGGGGACAGGGGTCTTCCGGGGAGCTGTTTTTT | CASSSRGQGSSGELFF
TRBJ1-2 | few | TRBD1 | TRBV19 | TGTGCCAGTAGGGGCAGGGGGTATGGCTACACCTTC | CASRGRGYGYTF
TRBJ2-1 | . | TRBD2 | TRBV27 | TGTGCCAGCAGGGCTGGACTAGCGGGGGTTTACAATGAGCAGTTCTTC | CASRAGLAGVYNEQFF
TRBJ2-1 | few | TRBD1 | TRBV5-8 | TGTGCCAGCAGACAGACAGGGCACAATGAGCAGTTCTTC | CASRQTGHNEQFF
TRBJ2-4 | . | TRBD1 | TRBV19 | TGTGCCAGTAGGGACAGGAACTTAGCCAAAAACATTCAGTACTTC | CASRDRNLAKNIQYF
TRBJ2-2 | . | TRBD2 | TRBV2 | TGTGCCAGCAGTTATGGACTAGTCTTCCCCGGGGAGCTGTTTTTT | CASSYGLVFPGELFF
TRBJ1-3 | . | TRBD1 | TRBV11-2 | TGTGCCAGCAGCTTAGATCAGTACCGCAGGGGGCCCGGAAACACCATATATTTT | CASSLDQYRRGPGNTIYF
TRBJ1-2 | . | . | TRBV24-1 | TGTGCCACCAGTGAACCGACAGGCTATAGCTACACCTTC | CATSEPTGYSYTF
TRBJ1-4 | . | . | TRBV7-9 | TGTGCCAGCAGCTTCCGGGGGGCCACTAATGAAAAACTGTTTTTT | CASSFRGATNEKLFF
TRBJ1-2 | . | . | TRBV7-2 | TGTGCCAGCAGCCCCTCCGTGCGGATCGCCTATGGCTACACCTTC | CASSPSVRIAYGYTF
TRBJ2-1 | . | . | TRBV19 | TGTGCCACGGGGACAAGGGGAAAGGAGCAGTTCTTC | CATGTRGKEQFF
TRBJ2-7 | . | TRBD2 | TRBV28 | TGTGCCAGCAGCTCGACCTGGACTAGCGGGAGGCACGAGCAGTACTTC | CASSSTWTSGRHEQYF
TRBJ2-3 | . | TRBD2 | TRBV5-1 | TGCGCCAGCAGCCCGGGGGCGGGACTAGGATGGGATACGCAGTATTTT | CASSPGAGLGWDTQYF
TRBJ1-2 | once | TRBD1 | TRBV27 | TGTGCCAGCAGTTTATACGGGACAGACGGTAACTATGGCTACACCTTC | CASSLYGTDGNYGYTF
TRBJ2-1 | . | TRBD1 | TRBV5-1 | TGCGCCAGCAGCGCGGGACAGGGGGCGAATGAGCAGTTCTTC | CASSAGQGANEQFF
TRBJ1-5 | . | . | TRBV28 | TGTGCCAGCAGTCTACAGGTTAGCTATAGCAATCAGCCCCAGCATTTT | CASSLQVSYSNQPQHF
TRBJ2-1 | . | . | TRBV20-1 | TGCAGTACTACGGGCTACAATGAGCAGTTCTTC | CSTTGYNEQFF
TRBJ2-7 | . | TRBD2 | TRBV7-2 | TGTGCCAGCAGCTTAGACTCCCTAGCGGGGGGGTCCGTCTACGAGCAGTACTTC | CASSLDSLAGGSVYEQYF
TRBJ2-1 | . | TRBD2 | TRBV2 | TGTGCCAGCAGGGTGACTAGCGGGAGTTCATTCGAGCAGTTCTTC | CASRVTSGSSFEQFF
TRBJ1-2 | few | . | TRBV27 | TGTGCCAGCACCCCACGGGGGGAAGACTATGGCTACACCTTC | CASTPRGEDYGYTF